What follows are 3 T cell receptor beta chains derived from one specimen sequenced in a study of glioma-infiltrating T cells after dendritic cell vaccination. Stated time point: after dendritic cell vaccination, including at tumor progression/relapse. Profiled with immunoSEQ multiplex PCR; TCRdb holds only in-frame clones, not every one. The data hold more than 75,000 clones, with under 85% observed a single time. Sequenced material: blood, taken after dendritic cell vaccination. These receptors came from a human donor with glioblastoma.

CDR3 amino acids: CASSPPLGQGGAFF. The CDR3 nucleotides are TGTGCCAGCAGCCCCCCACTAGGACAGGGGGGAGCTTTCTTT. The J gene is TRBJ1-1, the V gene TRBV6-5, with TRBD1 matching 10 bases. The CDR3 loop spans 14 amino acids. CDR1 is MNHEY and CDR2 is SVGAGI in the germline V gene. Trimming cost V 6 bases and J 10 bases; bases outside gene matches: 11.

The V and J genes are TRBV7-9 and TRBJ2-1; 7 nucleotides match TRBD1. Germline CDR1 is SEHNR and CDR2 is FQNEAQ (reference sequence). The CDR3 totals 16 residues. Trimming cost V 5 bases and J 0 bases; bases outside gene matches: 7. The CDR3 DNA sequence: TGTGCCAGCAGCGACCAGGACAGGAGCTCCTACAATGAGCAGTTCTTC. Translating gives CASSDQDRSSYNEQFF.

The CDR3 sequence: CASSYTRGWNEKLFF. CDR3 nucleotide sequence: TGTGCCAGCAGCTATACGAGAGGCTGGAATGAAAAACTGTTTTTT. The chain has TRBV5-8 and TRBJ1-4; no definite D call. Germline V lookup: CDR1 SGHTS, CDR2 YDEGEE. This CDR3 spans 15 amino acids. Trimming removed 3 bases at V and 5 bases at J, with 14 bases between. The variable domain in full, completed from reference TRBV5-8 and TRBJ1-4, reads EAGVTQSPTHLIKTRGQQATLRCSPISGHTSVYWYQQALGLGLQFLLWYDEGEERNRGNFPPRFSGRQFPNYSSELNVNALELEDSALYLCASSYTRGWNEKLFFGSGTQLSVL.